This T cell receptor (beta chain) is drawn from a study of T cells in localized non-small cell lung cancer. A word on this clone: Its antigen is currently unknown.

It was adjacent lung free of atypia that was taken, at least 2 cm from the tumor margin. The CDR3 sequence is 13 residues long. The V and J ends lost 7 bases and 4 bases, in that order; junction bases with no gene match: 4. CDR1 and CDR2 (germline): LNHDA, SQIVND (reference sequence). The study's findings and limits: Higher blood T cell density went with longer overall survival.

The assay was immunoSEQ multiplex PCR, and TCRdb's table has in-frame clones only and misses some. The sample lists 2,000 to 2,500 clones; roughly a quarter were seen once. The V call is TRBV19, the J call TRBJ1-2; 9 nucleotides agree with TRBD1. This clonotype was obtained from a woman aged 35-75 years with stage I lung adenocarcinoma. This material consisted of normal lung tissue next to the tumor, taken before any cancer treatment. The CDR3 spells CASTTDRGYGYTF. The CDR3 nucleotides read TGTGCCAGTACCACGGACAGGGGCTATGGCTACACCTTC.